This T cell receptor beta chain was sequenced in a study of T cells after yellow fever vaccination. Points from the study as a whole: Subsequent to the booster, the majority of primary-vaccination clones reappeared (about 97% CD4, approximately 90% CD8).

One entry per CDR3 protein, called by TCRdb with MiXCR from the 5' RACE reads. The sample comprises around 550,000 distinct CDR3 sequences, roughly 21% of which are singletons, and around 15% rests with the top ten. This clonotype has only a few counts. Its antigen remains unknown. V shed 6 bases and J 5 bases; nucleotides not matched to a gene: 3. CDR3 length: 12 residues. The TCR was taken from a man between 25 and 39 years old who received the YFV17D yellow fever vaccine. The chain couples TRBV12-3 or TRBV12-4 to TRBJ2-7; the match to TRBD2 covers 8 bases. Specimen: PBMCs, collected 15 days after the yellow fever booster vaccination. In DNA, the CDR3 is TGTGCCAGCAGCGGGGGGGGTCACGAGCAGTACTTC. Amino acids: CASSGGGHEQYF.